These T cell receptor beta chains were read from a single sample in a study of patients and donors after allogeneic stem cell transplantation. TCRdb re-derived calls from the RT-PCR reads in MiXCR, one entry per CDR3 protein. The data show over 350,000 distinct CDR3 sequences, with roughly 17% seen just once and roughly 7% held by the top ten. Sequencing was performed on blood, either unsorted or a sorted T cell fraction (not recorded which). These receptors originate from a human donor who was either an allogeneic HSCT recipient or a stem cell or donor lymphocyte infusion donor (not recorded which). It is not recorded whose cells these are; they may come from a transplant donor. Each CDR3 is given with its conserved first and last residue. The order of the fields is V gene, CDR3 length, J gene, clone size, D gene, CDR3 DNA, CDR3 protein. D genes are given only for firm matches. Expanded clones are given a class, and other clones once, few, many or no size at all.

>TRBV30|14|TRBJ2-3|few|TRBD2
TGTGCCTGGAGTTTTAGCGGCGGGAGGTCAGCGCAGTATTTT
CAWSFSGGRSAQYF
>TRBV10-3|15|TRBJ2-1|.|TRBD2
TGTGCCATCAGTGAGGTACTAGCGGGGATCAATGAGCAGTTCTTC
CAISEVLAGINEQFF
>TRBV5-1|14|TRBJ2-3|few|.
TGCGCCAGCAGCTTGGCCAGGGACACAGATACGCAGTATTTT
CASSLARDTDTQYF
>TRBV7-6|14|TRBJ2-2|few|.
TGTGCCAGCAGCTTAGGCGCAGGAGACGGGGAGCTGTTTTTT
CASSLGAGDGELFF
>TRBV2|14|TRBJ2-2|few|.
TGTGCCAGCAGAGGAACTAGCTGGACCGGGGAGCTGTTTTTT
CASRGTSWTGELFF
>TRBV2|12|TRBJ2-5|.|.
TGTGCCAGCAGGTTCGGGGAAGAGACCCAGTACTTC
CASRFGEETQYF
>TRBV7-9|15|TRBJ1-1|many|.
TGTGCCAGCAGCTTTGGGGGGGCAGGGCTCACTGAAGCTTTCTTT
CASSFGGAGLTEAFF
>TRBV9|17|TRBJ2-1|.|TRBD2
TGTGCCAGCAGCCCTCCAGTCAGGCGGGGGGCCCCCAGGGAGCAGTTCTTC
CASSPPVRRGAPREQFF
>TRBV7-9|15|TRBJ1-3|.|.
TGTGCCAGCAGCCAACGCGACTCTTCGGCAAACACCATATATTTT
CASSQRDSSANTIYF
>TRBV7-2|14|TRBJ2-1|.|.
TGTGCCAGCAGCTTAATCGGTCCGATCGATGAGCAGTTCTTC
CASSLIGPIDEQFF
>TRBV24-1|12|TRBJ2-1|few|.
TGTGCCACCAGCAGGCGGGGTGGAGAGCAGTTCTTC
CATSRRGGEQFF
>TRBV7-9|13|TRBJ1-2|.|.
TGTGCCAGCAGCTTTGTACAGTTATATGGCTACACCTTC
CASSFVQLYGYTF
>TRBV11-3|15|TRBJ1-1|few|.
TGTGCCAGCAGCTATCAACCGACACCGCTCAATGAAGCTTTCTTT
CASSYQPTPLNEAFF
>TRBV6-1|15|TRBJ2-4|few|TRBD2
TGTGCCAGCAGGAGGGACTCTAGCGGAGCAAACATTCAGTACTTC
CASRRDSSGANIQYF
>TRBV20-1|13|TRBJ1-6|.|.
TGCAGTGCGAAGGACATAGGGCTTCATTCCCTCCACTTT
CSAKDIGLHSLHF
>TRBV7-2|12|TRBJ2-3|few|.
TGTGCCAGCAGCCCCTCGTGGAATACGCAGTATTTT
CASSPSWNTQYF